Presented here are 10 T cell receptor beta chains from one specimen sequenced in a study of cytomegalovirus exposure and HLA in healthy donors. With 60 Vbeta and 13 Jbeta primers, the PCR was carried out. The repertoire was sequenced with immunoSEQ multiplex PCR; TCRdb's copy has only in-frame clones and lacks some. Of 150,000 to 200,000 clones in the sample, roughly 77% are singletons; the top ten hold around 1.4%. Source material: PBMCs. These receptors all come from a woman aged 50 to 60 in good health and CMV-seronegative.

This clone has a single count. The chain is built from TRBV19 and TRBJ1-1; D unclear. CDR1 and CDR2 from the germline V gene are LNHDA and SQIVND (reference sequence). Trimming cost V 7 bases and J 7 bases, with 13 bases left between them. The CDR3 runs to 12 residues. Here the CDR3 reads CASTVARGEAFF. CDR3 DNA sequence: TGTGCCAGTACCGTGGCGCGGGGTGAAGCTTTCTTT.

The chain recombines TRBV28 with TRBJ1-5; D remains ambiguous. Trimming removed 4 bases at V and 2 bases at J, with 9 bases between. The germline CDR1 and CDR2 sequences are MDHEN and SYDVKM. This CDR3 spans 14 amino acids. CDR3 protein: CASSSAWGNQPQHF. CDR3 in DNA: TGTGCCAGCAGTTCAGCGTGGGGCAATCAGCCCCAGCATTTT.

The chain links TRBV27 to TRBJ2-1, with TRBD1 matching 8 bases. The length of the CDR3 is 15 residues. V shed 7 bases, J shed 4 bases, and the junction held 9 bases outside the gene matches. Germline lookup yields CDR1 MNHEY and CDR2 SMNVEV (reference sequence). This CDR3 reads CASTQGRGRYNEQFF. The CDR3 DNA reads TGTGCCAGCACCCAGGGCAGGGGGCGATACAATGAGCAGTTCTTC.

The chain has TRBV5-6 and TRBJ2-2; D gene ambiguous. Trimming took off 2 bases at V and 2 bases at J, with 19 bases between the two ends. The V gene's germline CDR1 is SGHDT and CDR2 YYEEEE. The CDR3 contains 18 residues. The CDR3 sequence: CASSLMTPGPENTGELFF. CDR3 nucleotides: TGTGCCAGCAGCTTAATGACCCCTGGGCCGGAAAACACCGGGGAGCTGTTTTTT.

The V call is TRBV19, the J call TRBJ1-6; weak D call: TRBD1 (6 bases). The CDR3 contains 16 residues. Trimming removed 2 bases from V and 5 bases from J, with 13 bases in between. Germline V lookup: CDR1 LNHDA, CDR2 SQIVND (reference sequence). In DNA form, the CDR3 reads TGTGCCAGTAGTATAAGGACAGTAGCAAATAATTCACCCCTCCACTTT. Translating gives CASSIRTVANNSPLHF.

The chain is built from TRBV28 and TRBJ2-7, with D possibly being TRBD1 (6 bases). V lost 2 bases and J lost 3, with 20 bases in between. CDR3 length: 17 amino acids. Germline values: CDR1 MDHEN, CDR2 SYDVKM. DNA of the CDR3: TGTGCCAGCAGTTTAGTGACCGGGACACCTAGGGTCTACGAGCAGTACTTC. It yields the protein CASSLVTGTPRVYEQYF.

The chain couples TRBV28 to TRBJ1-2; D gene uncertain. Germline-derived CDR1 and CDR2 are MDHEN and SYDVKM. The CDR3 runs to 11 residues. The V end lost 3 bases, the J end lost 8 bases, and 7 bases lay between the germline ends. The CDR3 region has the DNA TGTGCCAGCAGTTTCCTTCGGGGCTACACCTTC. Protein product: CASSFLRGYTF.

CDR3 residues: CASSLGTGGYQPQHF. The CDR3 nucleotides read TGTGCCAGCAGTTTAGGAACAGGGGGCTACCAGCCCCAGCATTTT. V usage is TRBV28 and J usage is TRBJ1-5; 9 nucleotides line up with TRBD1. V lost 2 bases and J lost 7; bases outside the gene matches: 6. The CDR3 is 15 residues long. The germline gives CDR1 MDHEN, CDR2 SYDVKM.

The chain has TRBV5-4 and TRBJ2-1, with no clear D. V was shortened by 3 bases and J by 4 bases, with 8 bases between the two germline ends. Germline V gene lookup returns CDR1 SGHNT and CDR2 YYREEE (reference sequence). The length of the CDR3 is 13 residues. The CDR3 region has the DNA TGTGCCAGCAGCTCCGTCGTTTACAATGAGCAGTTCTTC. Amino acids: CASSSVVYNEQFF.

The chain recombines TRBV9 with TRBJ2-1; TRBD2 matches 10 bases. CDR1 is SGDLS and CDR2 is YYNGEE in the germline V gene. The trim removed 2 bases at V and 7 bases at J, leaving 3 bases unmatched. The CDR3 covers 14 residues. CDR3 sequence (DNA): TGTGCCAGCAGCGTGGGACTAGCGTCTAATGAGCAGTTCTTC. Protein product: CASSVGLASNEQFF.